This T cell receptor (beta chain) was sequenced during a study of blood T cell repertoires in COVID-19. CDR3 length: 19 amino acids. The germline CDR1 and CDR2 sequences are LGHDT and YNNKEL (reference sequence). With 3 bases clipped from V and 4 bases from J, the junction kept 18 bases outside the gene matches. Profiling relied on immunoSEQ multiplex PCR, and the TCRdb table lists in-frame clones only, not all of them. The data show approximately 100,000 clones, nearly 90% seen once. Material: peripheral blood. V gene TRBV3-1 (or the pseudogene TRBV3-2) combines with J gene TRBJ2-5, with 9 bases fitting TRBD2. The clonotype was recovered from a man between 65 and 85 years old with acute or convalescent COVID-19. CDR3 protein: CASSHLVRGGARGGETQYF. DNA of the CDR3: TGTGCCAGCAGCCATCTCGTCCGCGGGGGGGCCAGAGGTGGAGAGACCCAGTACTTC.